Many counts were recorded for the clone carrying this T cell receptor (beta chain). The antigen remains undetermined. This CDR3 is 16 amino acids long. Germline values: CDR1 SGHNT, CDR2 YENEEA. Germline trimming cut 5 bases from V and 1 base from J; bases unmatched to any gene: 9. The source of the sample is a study of T cells in Graves' hyperthyroidism and ophthalmopathy. General study results and limits: By a 13 V-J model, ophthalmopathy was set apart from stable hyperthyroidism.

Amplification of TCR beta CDR3 regions was performed using RNA transcripts as template. First-round RT-PCR of the TCR CDR3 relied on the HTBI primer set. TCRdb fed the multiplex PCR reads into MiXCR, producing one record per CDR3 protein. The sample lists some 380,000 distinct CDR3 sequences; about 14% were seen once. With a duration under 2 months, the hyperthyroidism was newly diagnosed in patients aged 18 to 65. Exclusion of a patient resulted from uncontrolled infection, other autoimmune disease, pregnancy or lactation. At first hyperthyroidism diagnosis, before any ophthalmopathy symptoms, the blood sample was collected.

Sequenced material: blood. The clonotype comes from a man aged 25 to 40 with Graves' hyperthyroidism that later progressed to Graves' ophthalmopathy. V and J are TRBV11-3 and TRBJ2-3; 7 nucleotides line up with TRBD2. CDR3 sequence (DNA): TGTGCCAGCAGCCCCTGGGAGGGAGGGGGCACAGATACGCAGTATTTT. As protein: CASSPWEGGGTDTQYF.